This is a list of T cell receptor beta chains from one sample in a study of shared clonotypes between healthy human individuals. TCRdb's table, derived via immunoSEQ multiplex PCR, lists solely in-frame clones and lacks some. The sample holds fewer than 3 million clones, 85% to 95% seen once. The specimen was naive CD4+ T cells from PBMCs. The receptors were sampled from a man aged 18 to 29 in good health. Some clones in this sample may be carry-over from other donors' samples. The CDR3 runs from the conserved cysteine through the conserved F or W. The D gene is left open where the match is weak. Not all rows give a size; the values are once, few, many and, for expanded clones, a class.

TRBJ2-3,-,TRBV7-2,-,TGTGCCAGCAGGTGGGGTTTCTCAACGGGGACGCAGTATTTT,CASRWGFSTGTQYF
TRBJ1-5,-,TRBV28,few,TGTGCCAGCAACAGGTTCGATCAGCCCCAGCATTTT,CASNRFDQPQHF
TRBJ2-2,TRBD2,TRBV5-4,once,TGTGCCAGCAGCCTGTTCCAGCGGGAGTGGGTCGGGGAGCTGTTTTTT,CASSLFQREWVGELFF
TRBJ2-1,TRBD1,TRBV9,-,TGTGCCAGCAGCGCGGCGTACAGGGGATCGGGGGAGCAGTTCTTC,CASSAAYRGSGEQFF
TRBJ2-7,-,TRBV5-7,-,TGTGCCAGCAGCTTAAGGGGGGGCGACGAGCAGTACTTC,CASSLRGGDEQYF
TRBJ2-3,-,TRBV29-1,-,TGCAGCGTCCTCGCGGGAATAAGGGACCCTACTAGATTCCTCACAGATACGCAGTATTTT,CSVLAGIRDPTRFLTDTQYF
TRBJ2-5,-,TRBV11-2,-,TGTGCCAGCAGCTTCTACCGAGAACAAGAGACCCAGTACTTC,CASSFYREQETQYF
TRBJ1-2,-,TRBV7-9,once,TGTGCCAGCAGCTTGAGCACAGGGTTCAACTATGGCTACACCTTC,CASSLSTGFNYGYTF
TRBJ1-1,-,TRBV9,-,TGTGCCAGCAGCGTCTCTGGGGGGACTGAAGCTTTCTTT,CASSVSGGTEAFF
TRBJ2-3,-,TRBV4-3,-,TGCGCCAGCAGCCAAACAGGGCCAGATACGCAGTATTTT,CASSQTGPDTQYF
TRBJ2-5,TRBD2,TRBV7-6,-,TGTGCCAGCAGCTTAGTGGGACTAGCGGAAGAGACCCAGTACTTC,CASSLVGLAEETQYF
TRBJ2-1,-,TRBV5-4,-,TGTGCCAGCAGCCCGAAGGCTGTAAGTGAGCAGTTCTTC,CASSPKAVSEQFF
TRBJ2-1,TRBD2,TRBV19,-,TGTGCCTCACGGGGACTAGCGGGAGTCGGGTACAATGAGCAGTTCTTC,CASRGLAGVGYNEQFF
TRBJ1-3,-,TRBV4-3,-,TGCGCCAGCAGCCAAGATCTGTGGTCATCTGGAAACACCATATATTTT,CASSQDLWSSGNTIYF